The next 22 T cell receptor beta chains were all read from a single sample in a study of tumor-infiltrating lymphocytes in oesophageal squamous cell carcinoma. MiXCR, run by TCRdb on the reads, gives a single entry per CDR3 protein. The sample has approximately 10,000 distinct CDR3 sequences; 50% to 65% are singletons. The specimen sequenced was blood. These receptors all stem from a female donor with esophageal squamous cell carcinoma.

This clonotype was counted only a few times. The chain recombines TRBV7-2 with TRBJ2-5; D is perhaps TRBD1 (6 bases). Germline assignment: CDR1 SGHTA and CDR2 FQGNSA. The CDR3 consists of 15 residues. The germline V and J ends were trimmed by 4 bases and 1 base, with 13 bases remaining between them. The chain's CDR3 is CASSSQTTGQETQYF. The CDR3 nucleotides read TGTGCCAGCAGCTCTCAGACGACAGGCCAAGAGACCCAGTACTTC.

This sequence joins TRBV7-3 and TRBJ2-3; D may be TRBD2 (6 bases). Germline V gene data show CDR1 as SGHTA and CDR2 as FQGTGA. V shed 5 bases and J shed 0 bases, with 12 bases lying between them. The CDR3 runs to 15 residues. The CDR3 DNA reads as TGTGCCAGCAGCATGGAGCGGGCTAGCACAGATACGCAGTATTTT. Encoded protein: CASSMERASTDTQYF.

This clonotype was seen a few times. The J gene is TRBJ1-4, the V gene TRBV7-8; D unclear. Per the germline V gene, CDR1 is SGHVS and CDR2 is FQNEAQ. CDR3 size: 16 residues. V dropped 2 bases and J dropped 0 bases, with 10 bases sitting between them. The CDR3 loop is CASSLSGVATNEKLFF. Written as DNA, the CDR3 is TGTGCCAGCAGCTTAAGTGGCGTTGCAACTAATGAAAAACTGTTTTTT.

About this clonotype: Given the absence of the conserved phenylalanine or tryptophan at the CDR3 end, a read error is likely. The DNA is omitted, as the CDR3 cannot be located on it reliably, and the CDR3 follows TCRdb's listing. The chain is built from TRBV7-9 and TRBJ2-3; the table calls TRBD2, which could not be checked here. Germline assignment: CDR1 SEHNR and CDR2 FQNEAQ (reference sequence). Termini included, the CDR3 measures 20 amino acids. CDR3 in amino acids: CASSLSVASGTWSDEQYFGS.

The CDR3 DNA reads as TGTGCCAGCAGCTTAGCGGGGAGCAGTCAACCGGTCAAAAACATTCAGTACTTC. Its translation: CASSLAGSSQPVKNIQYF. The chain carries TRBV7-2 and TRBJ2-4, with D perhaps TRBD2 (5 bases). The germline V gene encodes CDR1 SGHTA and CDR2 FQGNSA. V lost 0 bases to trimming and J lost 3 bases, with 18 bases between them. The CDR3 sequence is 18 residues long.

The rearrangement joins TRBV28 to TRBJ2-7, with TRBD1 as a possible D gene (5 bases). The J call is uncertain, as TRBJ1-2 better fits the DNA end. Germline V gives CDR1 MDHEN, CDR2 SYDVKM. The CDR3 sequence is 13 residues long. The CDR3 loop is CASSRGRPYGYTF. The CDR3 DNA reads TGTGCCAGCAGCCGGGGACGACCTTATGGCTACACCTTC.

The CDR3 nucleotides are TGTGCCAGCAGTTTTCTGGGTTTAGAGCAGTACTTC. Translation: CASSFLGLEQYF. The chain links TRBV12-3 or TRBV12-4 to TRBJ2-3; no definite D call. The tail of the sequence fits TRBJ2-7 better, so the J call may be wrong. The CDR3 sequence is 12 residues long.

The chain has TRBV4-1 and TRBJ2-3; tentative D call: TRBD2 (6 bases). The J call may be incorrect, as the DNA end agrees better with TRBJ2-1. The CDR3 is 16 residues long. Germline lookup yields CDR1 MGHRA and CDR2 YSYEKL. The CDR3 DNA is TGCGCCAGCAGCCGACCTAGAGCCCGGACTAACAATGAGCAGTTCTTC. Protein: CASSRPRARTNNEQFF.

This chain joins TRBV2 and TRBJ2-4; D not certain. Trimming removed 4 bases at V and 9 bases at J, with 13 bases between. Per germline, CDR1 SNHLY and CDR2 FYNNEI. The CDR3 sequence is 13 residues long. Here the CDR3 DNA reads TGTGCCAGCAGTGGAGTCGGAACTGCCATTCAGTACTTC. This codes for CASSGVGTAIQYF. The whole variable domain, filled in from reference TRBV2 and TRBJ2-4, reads EPEVTQTPSHQVTQMGQEVILRCVPISNHLYFYWYRQILGQKVEFLVSFYNNEISEKSEIFDDQFSVERPDGSNFTLKIRSTKLEDSAMYFCASSGVGTAIQYFGAGTRLSVL.

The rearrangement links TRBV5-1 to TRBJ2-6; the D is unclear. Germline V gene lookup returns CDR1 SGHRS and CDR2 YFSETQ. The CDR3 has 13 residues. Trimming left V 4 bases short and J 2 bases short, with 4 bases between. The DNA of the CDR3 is TGCGCCAGCAGCATTGCTGGGGCCAACGTCCTGACTTTC. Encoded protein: CASSIAGANVLTF. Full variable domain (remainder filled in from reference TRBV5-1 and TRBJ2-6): KAGVTQTPRYLIKTRGQQVTLSCSPISGHRSVSWYQQTPGQGLQFLFEYFSETQRNKGNFPGRFSGRQFSNSRSEMNVSTLELGDSALYLCASSIAGANVLTFGAGSRLTVL.

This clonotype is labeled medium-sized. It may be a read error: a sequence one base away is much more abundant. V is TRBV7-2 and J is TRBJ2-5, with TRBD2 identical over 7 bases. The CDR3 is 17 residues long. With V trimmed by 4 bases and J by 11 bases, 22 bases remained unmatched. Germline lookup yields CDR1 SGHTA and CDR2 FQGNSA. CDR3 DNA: TGTGCCAGCAGCTCAACCCGAGGAGTGCTAGCGGACAATGAGCAGTACTTC. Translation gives CASSSTRGVLADNEQYF. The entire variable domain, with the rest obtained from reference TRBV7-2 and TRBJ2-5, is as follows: GAGVSQSPSNKVTEKGKDVELRCDPISGHTALYWYRQSLGQGLEFLIYFQGNSAPDKSGLPSDRFSAERTGGSVSTLTIQRTQQEDSAVYLCASSSTRGVLADNEQYFGPGTRLLVL.

The CDR3 reads CASSLRQGQETQYF. As DNA, the CDR3 is TGTGCCAGCAGCTTACGGCAGGGACAAGAGACCCAGTACTTC. J is TRBJ2-5 and V is TRBV7-4; perhaps TRBD1 as D (5 bases). V lost 2 bases, J lost 2 bases, and 9 bases lay in between. CDR1 and CDR2 from the germline V gene are SGHVT and SQSDAQ. CDR3 size: 14 residues.

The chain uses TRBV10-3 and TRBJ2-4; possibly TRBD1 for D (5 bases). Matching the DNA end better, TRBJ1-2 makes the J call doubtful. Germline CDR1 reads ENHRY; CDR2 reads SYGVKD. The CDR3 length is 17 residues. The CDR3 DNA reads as TGTGCCATCAGTGAGTCGTCAGGGAGCCTTAAACCTAATGGCTACACCTTC. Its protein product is CAISESSGSLKPNGYTF.

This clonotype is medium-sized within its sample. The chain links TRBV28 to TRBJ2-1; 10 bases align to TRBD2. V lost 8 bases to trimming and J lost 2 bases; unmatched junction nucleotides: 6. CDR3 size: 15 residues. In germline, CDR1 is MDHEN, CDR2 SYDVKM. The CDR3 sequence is CASERTSGTYNEQFF. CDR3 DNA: TGTGCCAGCGAACGGACTAGCGGTACCTACAATGAGCAGTTCTTC.

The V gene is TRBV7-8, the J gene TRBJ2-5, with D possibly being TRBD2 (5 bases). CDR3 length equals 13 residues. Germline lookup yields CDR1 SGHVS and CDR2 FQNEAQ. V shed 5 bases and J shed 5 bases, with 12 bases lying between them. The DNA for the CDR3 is TGTGCCAGCAGCGCCACTAGGTGGGAGACCCAGTACTTC. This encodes CASSATRWETQYF.

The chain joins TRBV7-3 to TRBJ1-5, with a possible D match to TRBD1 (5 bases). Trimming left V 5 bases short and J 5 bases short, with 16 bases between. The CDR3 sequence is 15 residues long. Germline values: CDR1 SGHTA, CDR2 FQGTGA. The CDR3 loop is CASSPRHRRYQPQHF. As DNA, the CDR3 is TGTGCCAGCAGCCCCCGACACAGGAGATATCAGCCCCAGCATTTT.

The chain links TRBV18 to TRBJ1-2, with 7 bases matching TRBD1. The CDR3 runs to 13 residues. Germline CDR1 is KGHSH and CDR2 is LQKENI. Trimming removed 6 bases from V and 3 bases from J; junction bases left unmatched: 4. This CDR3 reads CASSPGQDYGYTF. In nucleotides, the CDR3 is TGTGCCAGCTCCCCCGGACAGGACTATGGCTACACCTTC. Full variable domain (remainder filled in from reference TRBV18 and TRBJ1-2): NAGVMQNPRHLVRRRGQEARLRCSPMKGHSHVYWYRQLPEEGLKFMVYLQKENIIDESGMPKERFSAEFPKEGPSILRIQQVVRGDSAAYFCASSPGQDYGYTFGSGTRLTVV.

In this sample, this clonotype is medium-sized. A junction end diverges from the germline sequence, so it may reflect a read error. The CDR3 region has the DNA TGTGCCAGCGAGGCCCAGGGGGCGAATAATTCACCCCTCCACTTC. Translated: CASEAQGANNSPLHF. This chain connects TRBV6-1 to TRBJ2-5; 8 bases map to TRBD1. This CDR3 is 15 amino acids long. Germline V gives CDR1 MNHNS, CDR2 SASEGT.

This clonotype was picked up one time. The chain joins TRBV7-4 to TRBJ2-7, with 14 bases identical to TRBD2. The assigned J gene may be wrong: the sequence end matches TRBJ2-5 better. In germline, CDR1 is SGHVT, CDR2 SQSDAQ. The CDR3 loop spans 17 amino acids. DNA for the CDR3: TGTGCCAGCAGCGCCCAGACTAGCGGGAGGGCCCAAGAGACCCAGTACTTC. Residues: CASSAQTSGRAQETQYF.

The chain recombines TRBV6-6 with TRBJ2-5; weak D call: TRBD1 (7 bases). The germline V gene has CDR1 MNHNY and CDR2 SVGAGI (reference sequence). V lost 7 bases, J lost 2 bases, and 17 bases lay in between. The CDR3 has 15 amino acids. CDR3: CASKEGASEQETQYF. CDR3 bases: TGTGCCAGCAAGGAGGGGGCGAGCGAACAAGAGACCCAGTACTTC.

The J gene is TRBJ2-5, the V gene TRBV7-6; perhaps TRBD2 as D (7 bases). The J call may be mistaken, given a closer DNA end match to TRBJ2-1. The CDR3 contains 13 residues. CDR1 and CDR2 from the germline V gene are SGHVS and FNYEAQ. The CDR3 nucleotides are TGTGCCAGCAGCTTCGTTGCGGGGGCATATCAGTTCTTC. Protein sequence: CASSFVAGAYQFF.

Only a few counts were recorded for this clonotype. CDR3 in DNA: TGTGCCAGCAGCCCCATAGCGGGAGGACGTCCGTACGAGCAGTACTTC. This encodes CASSPIAGGRPYEQYF. This chain links TRBV7-9 with TRBJ2-7, with 10 bases aligning to TRBD2. V lost 5 bases, J lost 4 bases, and 11 bases stayed unmatched. Germline CDR1 is SEHNR and CDR2 is FQNEAQ (reference sequence). The CDR3 spans 16 residues.